The following is a T cell receptor beta chain sequence with its context. The data belong to a study of blood T cell repertoires in COVID-19. Looking at the study overall: The United States, Italy and Spain were the sources of the acute and convalescent COVID-19 samples.

Trimming at V came to 2 bases and at J to 3 bases, leaving 7 bases not matched to a gene. This CDR3 comprises 16 residues. Germline V gene data show CDR1 as SGHDT and CDR2 as YYEEEE. In the source study's methods: Amplifying reference gene primers gave estimates of nucleated cell counts. Assay used: immunoSEQ multiplex PCR; TCRdb lists only in-frame clones, some missing. From that table come the V and J calls and clone size; the DNA was used to work out D and trimming. The table includes about 180,000 clones, 86% detected once. The genes are TRBV5-6 and TRBJ2-5; 10 nucleotides line up with TRBD2. Source material: PBMCs or T cells enriched from blood (not recorded which). This clonotype was obtained from a woman in her thirties who had recovered from COVID-19. Here the CDR3 DNA reads TGTGCCAGCAGCTTCCTAGCGGGAGCTAGGGAAGAGACCCAGTACTTC. Amino acids: CASSFLAGAREETQYF.